The 21 T cell receptor beta chains below were found in one sample sequenced in a study of blood T cells in healthy people across ages. The authors ran a second PCR of about 7 to 12 cycles using a sample-barcoded 5' primer and a J-beta primer mix. TCRdb processed the 5' RACE reads anew with MiXCR; each CDR3 protein has one entry. This sample has roughly 900,000 distinct CDR3 sequences; about 30% occur once, and the top ten carry around a sixth. What was sequenced was blood. The source of these receptors is a woman older than 75 in good health.

This clonotype was counted at least ten times. V is TRBV7-2 and J is TRBJ1-2, with D uncertain. The CDR3 sequence is 13 residues long. V was shortened by 3 bases and J by 8 bases, with 13 bases between the two germline ends. Germline assignment: CDR1 SGHTA and CDR2 FQGNSA. The CDR3 loop is CASSLEGQRGYTF. In nucleotides, the CDR3 is TGTGCCAGCAGCTTGGAGGGTCAGAGAGGCTACACCTTC.

This clonotype was found many times. The chain has TRBV7-2 and TRBJ1-2; 10 bases are a match to TRBD1. The CDR3 loop spans 16 amino acids. The J segment lost 4 bases and the V segment lost 1 base, leaving 6 bases of the junction unmatched. Germline CDR1 and CDR2: SGHTA and FQGNSA. DNA of the CDR3: TGTGCCAGCAGCTTAGGAGACAGGGGGCGAAGCTATGGCTACACCTTC. Translating gives CASSLGDRGRSYGYTF.

In this sample, this clonotype turned up many times. The V and J genes are TRBV4-3 and TRBJ2-5, with 11 nucleotides matching TRBD2. CDR3 length: 16 amino acids. V lost 4 bases to trimming and J lost 1 base; unmatched junction nucleotides: 5. Germline V lookup: CDR1 LGHNA, CDR2 YSLEER. The chain's CDR3 is CASSRSSGGPQETQYF. The CDR3 DNA is TGCGCCAGCAGCCGGTCTAGCGGGGGGCCCCAAGAGACCCAGTACTTC.

This clonotype was seen a few times. The chain is built from TRBV6-4 and TRBJ2-2; no clear D. The CDR3 is 13 residues long. Trimming stripped 0 bases from V and 7 bases from J, with 6 bases between. Looked up from germline, CDR1 is MRHNA and CDR2 is SNTAGT. This CDR3 is CASSDSSIGELFF. Written as DNA, the CDR3 is TGTGCCAGCAGTGACTCTAGTATCGGGGAGCTGTTTTTT.

This clonotype was detected many times. The chain combines TRBV7-2 with TRBJ1-5; D gene ambiguous. The germline V gene has CDR1 SGHTA and CDR2 FQGNSA. V was trimmed by 2 bases and J by 0 bases, leaving 8 bases between them. This CDR3 has 15 residues. CDR3 bases: TGTGCCAGCAGCTTACAGCCCCATAGCAATCAGCCCCAGCATTTT. As protein: CASSLQPHSNQPQHF.

This clonotype came up a few times. The chain has TRBV5-6 and TRBJ1-1; tentatively, D is TRBD1 (6 bases). Looked up from germline, CDR1 is SGHDT and CDR2 is YYEEEE. V lost 4 bases and J lost 4, with 17 bases in between. This CDR3 is built from 15 residues. CDR3 nucleotide sequence: TGTGCCAGCAGCCCCCATGGGGGGCGAGGCACTGAAGCTTTCTTT. Encoded protein: CASSPHGGRGTEAFF.

This clonotype was seen repeatedly, ten times or more. The rearrangement links TRBV25-1 to TRBJ2-1; TRBD1 might be the D (7 bases). CDR1 MGHDK and CDR2 SYGVNS come from the germline V gene. The CDR3 is made up of 15 amino acids. V lost 5 bases and J 9 bases, leaving 20 bases between the germline ends. This CDR3 is CASSTGAGGAGEQFF. The CDR3 DNA is TGTGCCAGCAGTACAGGGGCGGGCGGGGCAGGTGAGCAGTTCTTC.

This chain links TRBV4-1 with TRBJ1-2; 7 bases agree with TRBD1. Germline V gene data show CDR1 as MGHRA and CDR2 as YSYEKL. V was pared by 4 bases and J by 1 base, with 6 bases of the junction left unmatched. CDR3 length equals 15 residues. The CDR3 loop is CASSLATGNNYGYTF. The CDR3 DNA reads as TGCGCCAGCAGCCTAGCGACAGGGAATAACTATGGCTACACCTTC.

The sample holds a few counts of this clonotype. V usage is TRBV4-2 and J usage is TRBJ1-1; 10 bases agree with TRBD1. Unmatched junction bases numbered 6, after V lost 8 bases and J lost 3 bases. Germline V lookup: CDR1 LGHNA, CDR2 YNFKEQ. The CDR3 is 14 amino acids. DNA of the CDR3: TGTGCCAGCTCAATGACAGGGGGCTACACTGAAGCTTTCTTT. Amino acids: CASSMTGGYTEAFF.

This clonotype was detected ten times or more. The chain combines TRBV7-2 with TRBJ2-3, with 10 bases lining up with TRBD1. The CDR3 is 15 amino acids. Germline trimming cut 5 bases from V and 5 bases from J; bases unmatched to any gene: 7. In germline, CDR1 is SGHTA, CDR2 FQGNSA. The CDR3 sequence is CASSLRQGALDTQYF. CDR3 DNA sequence: TGTGCCAGCAGCCTCCGACAGGGGGCTTTAGATACGCAGTATTTT.

The table lists this clonotype with a few counts. The gene calls are TRBV4-1 and TRBJ2-5; maybe TRBD2 (6 bases). Looked up from germline, CDR1 is MGHRA and CDR2 is YSYEKL. V was shortened by 0 bases and J by 11 bases, with 25 bases between the two germline ends. This CDR3 spans 17 amino acids. The CDR3 is CASSQDLTGVSYNEQYF. The CDR3, as DNA: TGCGCCAGCAGCCAAGATCTGACGGGGGTGAGTTACAATGAGCAGTACTTC.

This clonotype showed up many times. The J gene is TRBJ2-1, the V gene TRBV20-1; D is unclear. Germline V gene data show CDR1 as DFQATT and CDR2 as SNEGSKA (reference sequence). V was clipped by 3 bases and J by 4 bases, with 13 bases between them. The length of the CDR3 is 14 residues. The DNA of the CDR3 is TGCAGTGCTAGCAGATCGTCTGGGTACAATGAGCAGTTCTTC. As protein: CSASRSSGYNEQFF.

Ten or more counts support this clonotype. This rearrangement joins TRBV11-2 to TRBJ1-2; no definite D call. Germline V lookup: CDR1 SGHAT, CDR2 FQNNGV. V was trimmed by 0 bases and J by 7 bases, leaving 9 bases between them. This CDR3 has 13 amino acids. CDR3 sequence reads: CASSLERLGGYTF. CDR3 DNA sequence: TGTGCCAGCAGCTTAGAGAGATTGGGTGGCTACACCTTC.

This clonotype was picked up a small number of times. V usage is TRBV27 and J usage is TRBJ2-5; D may match TRBD1 or TRBD2 (5 bases each). Per the germline V gene, CDR1 is MNHEY and CDR2 is SMNVEV (reference sequence). The length of the CDR3 is 13 residues. Trimming stripped 4 bases from V and 11 bases from J, with 17 bases between. The CDR3 sequence: CASSSIRGNEQYF. The CDR3 DNA follows: TGTGCCAGCAGTTCCATCCGGGGCAATGAGCAGTACTTC.

V gene TRBV20-1 combines with J gene TRBJ1-6; no definite D call. Germline CDR1 and CDR2: DFQATT and SNEGSKA (reference sequence). The CDR3 spans 13 residues. V was clipped by 3 bases and J by 6 bases, with 9 bases between them. DNA for the CDR3: TGCAGTGCTAGGTGGCAGGCTAATTCACCCCTCCACTTT. This translates into CSARWQANSPLHF.

This clonotype was picked up a small number of times. This may arise from a read error, as a much more abundant clone is one base away. The CDR3 DNA reads as TGCAGTGCTAGCTTGAATAGAGTAAATGAGCAGTACTTC. Residues: CSASLNRVNEQYF. V gene TRBV20-1 combines with J gene TRBJ2-7; D is unresolved. Per germline, CDR1 DFQATT and CDR2 SNEGSKA (reference sequence). This CDR3 spans 13 amino acids. V gave up 3 bases and J gave up 7 bases, with 16 bases separating them.

The V and J genes are TRBV11-3 and TRBJ2-2; perhaps TRBD2 as D (6 bases). Germline CDR1 is SGHNT and CDR2 is YENEEA. The CDR3 is 17 amino acids. V was cut by 3 bases and J by 5 bases, with 19 bases left in between. In DNA form, the CDR3 reads TGTGCCAGCAGCTTTGGCTCGCCCGGGACTTGGACCGGGGAGCTGTTTTTT. Its protein product is CASSFGSPGTWTGELFF.

The rearrangement links TRBV27 to TRBJ2-5; D might be TRBD2 (6 bases). The germline V gene encodes CDR1 MNHEY and CDR2 SMNVEV (reference sequence). V dropped 3 bases and J dropped 4 bases, with 15 bases sitting between them. CDR3 size: 15 residues. For the CDR3, the DNA is TGTGCCAGCAGTTTCGTCCAGGCGGGGAGAGAGACCCAGTACTTC. Amino acids: CASSFVQAGRETQYF.

Of note for this clonotype: A single base separates this from a much larger clone, so it may be a read error. The chain couples TRBV12-3 or TRBV12-4 to TRBJ2-7; D is possibly TRBD1 (5 bases). The assigned J gene may be wrong: the sequence end matches TRBJ2-5 better. The CDR3 length is 15 residues. In DNA form, the CDR3 reads TGTGCCAGCAGTTCAGCCTGGACACAGATAGAGACCCAGTACTTC. It is translated as CASSSAWTQIETQYF.

This chain joins TRBV7-2 and TRBJ2-1, with D perhaps TRBD1 (5 bases). The CDR3 consists of 14 residues. Trimming cost V 2 bases and J 7 bases, with 12 bases left between them. Germline CDR1 SGHTA, CDR2 FQGNSA. The CDR3 spells CASSLQGLGNEQFF. In DNA, the CDR3 is TGTGCCAGCAGCTTACAGGGTTTGGGTAATGAGCAGTTCTTC. The full variable domain, completed using reference TRBV7-2 and TRBJ2-1, is GAGVSQSPSNKVTEKGKDVELRCDPISGHTALYWYRQSLGQGLEFLIYFQGNSAPDKSGLPSDRFSAERTGGSVSTLTIQRTQQEDSAVYLCASSLQGLGNEQFFGPGTRLTVL.

This clonotype was seen at least ten times. The J gene is TRBJ2-5, the V gene TRBV12-3 or TRBV12-4, with D possibly called TRBD1 or TRBD2 (5 bases each). Deletions cut 2 bases from V and 7 bases from J, with 26 bases between. There are 18 residues in the CDR3. CDR3 amino acids: CASSLRAGSRGLGVTQYF. CDR3 DNA sequence: TGTGCCAGCAGTTTAAGGGCAGGGAGTCGAGGACTCGGAGTGACCCAGTACTTC.